The rows below give T cell receptor beta chains drawn from one sample of a study of blood T cell repertoires in COVID-19. Repertoires were generated with immunoSEQ multiplex PCR, while TCRdb's copy carries only in-frame clones and drops some. The table shows about 35,000 clones, with over 75% occurring only once. Sequencing was carried out using peripheral blood. The source is a human donor in a cohort sampled during active COVID-19. The CDR3 runs from the conserved cysteine through the conserved F or W. The order of the fields is J gene, clone size, D gene, V gene, CDR3 protein, CDR3 DNA. D genes are given only for firm matches. Not every row has a clone size; where given, it reads once, few, many or a size class.

TRBJ2-5 - - TRBV11-2 CASSLVREETQYF TGTGCCAGCAGCTTAGTCCGGGAAGAGACCCAGTACTTC
TRBJ2-2 - TRBD2 TRBV3-1/TRBV3-2 CASSQDYPGLASTGELFF TGTGCCAGCAGCCAAGATTATCCCGGACTAGCGAGCACCGGGGAGCTGTTTTTT
TRBJ2-7 - TRBD2 TRBV28 CASSQPGGDYEQYF TGTGCCAGCAGTCAACCCGGGGGGGATTACGAGCAGTACTTC
TRBJ1-5 few - TRBV3-1/TRBV3-2 CASSQVFGENQPQHF TGTGCCAGCAGCCAAGTTTTCGGGGAGAATCAGCCCCAGCATTTT
TRBJ2-7 - - TRBV28 CASSFHSGVYEQYF TGTGCCAGCAGTTTCCACTCAGGGGTCTACGAGCAGTACTTC
TRBJ1-5 - - TRBV6-6 CASSYSAGGQPQHF TGTGCCAGCAGTTACTCGGCGGGGGGTCAGCCCCAGCATTTT
TRBJ2-7 - TRBD2 TRBV9 CASSVGSSGATYEQYF TGTGCCAGCAGCGTAGGATCTAGCGGGGCCACCTACGAGCAGTACTTC
TRBJ2-1 - TRBD1 TRBV9 CASSAWTGWENEQFF TGTGCCAGCAGCGCCTGGACAGGGTGGGAGAATGAGCAGTTCTTC
TRBJ2-2 - TRBD1 TRBV6-2/TRBV6-3 CASSSDRGGSNTGELFF TGTGCCAGCAGTTCCGACAGGGGGGGTTCGAACACCGGGGAGCTGTTTTTT
TRBJ2-7 - - TRBV6-4 CASSDSDMFSYEQYF TGTGCCAGCAGTGACTCCGACATGTTCTCCTACGAGCAGTACTTC
TRBJ1-2 - TRBD1 TRBV19 CASPWVQGQGRYYYGYTF TGTGCCAGCCCTTGGGTTCAGGGACAGGGACGTTATTACTATGGCTACACCTTC
TRBJ2-2 - TRBD1 TRBV11-2 CASSSGTGSNTGELFF TGTGCCAGCAGCTCCGGGACAGGGTCGAACACCGGGGAGCTGTTTTTT
TRBJ1-1 - TRBD1 TRBV20-1 CSASRGQGGWNTEAFF TGCAGTGCTAGTAGGGGACAGGGGGGCTGGAACACTGAAGCTTTCTTT
TRBJ2-5 - TRBD1 TRBV7-8 CASSQNTGGGQETQYF TGTGCCAGCAGCCAGAACACAGGGGGCGGGCAAGAGACCCAGTACTTC
TRBJ1-1 - - TRBV28 CASILAGRKGEAFF TGTGCCAGCATCCTAGCCGGGAGGAAAGGTGAAGCTTTCTTT
TRBJ1-1 - TRBD1 TRBV7-9 CASSEPGQGAGLGTEAFF TGTGCCAGCAGCGAGCCGGGACAGGGGGCCGGCTTGGGCACTGAAGCTTTCTTT
TRBJ1-5 - - TRBV3-1/TRBV3-2 CASSQGFRPNQPQHF TGTGCCAGCAGCCAAGGATTCAGGCCGAATCAGCCCCAGCATTTT
TRBJ2-6 - - TRBV14 CASSPSVAPLGANVLTF TGTGCCAGCAGCCCCAGCGTGGCCCCTCTGGGGGCCAACGTCCTGACTTTC
TRBJ1-4 once - TRBV28 CASKQGLNEKLFF TGTGCCAGCAAACAGGGTTTAAACGAAAAACTGTTTTTT
TRBJ1-3 - - TRBV2 CASRQGEGSGNTIYF TGTGCCAGCAGACAGGGAGAGGGCTCTGGAAACACCATATATTTT
TRBJ2-7 - TRBD1 TRBV6-2/TRBV6-3 CASSYWGTGVLGEQYF TGTGCCAGCAGTTACTGGGGGACAGGAGTCCTTGGGGAGCAGTACTTC
TRBJ2-5 - TRBD2 TRBV29-1 CSVRTSGMETQYF TGCAGCGTTCGGACTAGCGGCATGGAGACCCAGTACTTC